This T cell receptor beta chain was sequenced for a study of CD8+ T cells in alopecia areata. For the study at large: Treatment comprised oral tofacitinib, 5 to 10 mg twice daily, in treated patients.

As part of sample collection, lesional scalp punch biopsies and peripheral blood were taken from alopecia areata patients. Extracted RNA was reverse transcribed into cDNA, the sequencing template. TCRdb's copy holds only in-frame clones and misses some; the assay was immunoSEQ multiplex PCR. The table has roughly 13,000 clones, roughly 55% seen once. The CDR3 has 13 amino acids. CDR1 is SQVTM, CDR2 ANQGSEA, per germline. The V gene lost 0 bases and the J gene lost 3 bases, with 7 bases spanning the gap. The receptor was derived from a human donor with alopecia areata. Sample: skin, taken at week 0. The chain has TRBV29-1 and TRBJ2-3; D is undetermined. This CDR3 is CSVEERRTDTQYF. CDR3 DNA: TGCAGCGTTGAAGAGAGGCGAACAGATACGCAGTATTTT.